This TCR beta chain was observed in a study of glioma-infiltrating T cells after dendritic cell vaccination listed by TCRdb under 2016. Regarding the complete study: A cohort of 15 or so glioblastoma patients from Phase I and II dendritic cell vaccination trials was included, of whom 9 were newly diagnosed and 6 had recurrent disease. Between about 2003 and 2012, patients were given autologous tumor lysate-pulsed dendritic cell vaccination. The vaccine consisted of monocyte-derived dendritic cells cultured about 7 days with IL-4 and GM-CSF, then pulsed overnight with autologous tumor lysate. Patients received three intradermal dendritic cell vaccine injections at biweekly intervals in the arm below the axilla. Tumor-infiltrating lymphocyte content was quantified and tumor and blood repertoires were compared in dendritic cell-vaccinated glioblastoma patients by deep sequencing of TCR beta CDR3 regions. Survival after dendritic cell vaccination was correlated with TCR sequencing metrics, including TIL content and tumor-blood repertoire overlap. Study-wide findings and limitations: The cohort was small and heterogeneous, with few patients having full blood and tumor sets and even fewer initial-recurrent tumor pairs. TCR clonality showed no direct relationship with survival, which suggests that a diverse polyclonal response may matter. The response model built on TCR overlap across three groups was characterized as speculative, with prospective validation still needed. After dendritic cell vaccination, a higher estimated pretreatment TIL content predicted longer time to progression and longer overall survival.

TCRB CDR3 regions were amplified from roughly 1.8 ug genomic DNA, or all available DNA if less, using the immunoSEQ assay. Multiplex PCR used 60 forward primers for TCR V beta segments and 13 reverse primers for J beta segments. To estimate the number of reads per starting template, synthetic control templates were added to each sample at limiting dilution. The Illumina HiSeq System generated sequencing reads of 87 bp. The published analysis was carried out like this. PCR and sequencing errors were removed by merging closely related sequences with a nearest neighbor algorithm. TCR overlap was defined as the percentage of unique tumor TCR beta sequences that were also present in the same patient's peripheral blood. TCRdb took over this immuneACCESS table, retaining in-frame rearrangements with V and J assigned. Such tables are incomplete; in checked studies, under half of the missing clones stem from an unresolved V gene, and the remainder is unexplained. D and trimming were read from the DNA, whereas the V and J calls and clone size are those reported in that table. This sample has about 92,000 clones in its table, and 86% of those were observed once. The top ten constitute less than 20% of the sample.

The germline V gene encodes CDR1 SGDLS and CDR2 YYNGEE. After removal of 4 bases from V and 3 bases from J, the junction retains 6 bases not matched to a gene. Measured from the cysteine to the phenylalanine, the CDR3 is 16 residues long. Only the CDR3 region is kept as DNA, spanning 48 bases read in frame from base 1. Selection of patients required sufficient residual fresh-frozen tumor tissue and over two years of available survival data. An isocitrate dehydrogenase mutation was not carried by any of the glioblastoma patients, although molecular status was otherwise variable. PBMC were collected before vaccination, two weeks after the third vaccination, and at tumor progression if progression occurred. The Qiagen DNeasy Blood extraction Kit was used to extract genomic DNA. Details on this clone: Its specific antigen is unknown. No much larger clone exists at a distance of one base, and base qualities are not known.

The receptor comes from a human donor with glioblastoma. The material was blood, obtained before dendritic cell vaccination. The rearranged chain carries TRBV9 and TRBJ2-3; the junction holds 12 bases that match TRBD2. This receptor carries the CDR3 CASSSRLAGDTDTQYF. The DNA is TGTGCCAGCAGCTCACGACTAGCGGGGGATACAGATACGCAGTATTTT.